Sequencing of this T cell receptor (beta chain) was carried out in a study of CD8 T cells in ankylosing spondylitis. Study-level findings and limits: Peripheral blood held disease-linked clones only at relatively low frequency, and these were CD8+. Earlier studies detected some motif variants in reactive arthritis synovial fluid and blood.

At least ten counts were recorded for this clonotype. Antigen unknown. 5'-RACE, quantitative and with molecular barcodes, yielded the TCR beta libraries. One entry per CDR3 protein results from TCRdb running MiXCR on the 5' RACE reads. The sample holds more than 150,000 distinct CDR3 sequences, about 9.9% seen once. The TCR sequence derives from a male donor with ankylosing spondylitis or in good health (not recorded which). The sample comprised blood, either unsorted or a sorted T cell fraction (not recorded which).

CDR3 loop: CSARDHQRGGMDEQYF. CDR3 coding DNA: TGCAGTGCTAGAGATCATCAGCGGGGGGGAATGGACGAGCAGTACTTC. The rearrangement uses TRBV20-1 and TRBJ2-7, with 10 bases identical to TRBD2. The CDR3 contains 16 residues. Per germline, CDR1 DFQATT and CDR2 SNEGSKA (reference sequence). Unmatched junction bases numbered 10, after V lost 0 bases and J lost 5 bases.